This T cell receptor (beta chain) was observed in a study of blood T cell repertoires in COVID-19. Libraries were prepared by immunoSEQ multiplex PCR; TCRdb keeps only in-frame clonotypes and omits some of them. Among more than 95,000 clones listed, roughly 79% were seen once. V was clipped by 3 bases and J by 0 bases; unmatched bases: 4. In germline, CDR1 is SNHLY, CDR2 FYNNEI. The CDR3 totals 16 residues. This clone was found many times. Source material: peripheral blood. The rearrangement joins TRBV2 to TRBJ1-1, with 10 bases aligning to TRBD1. The TCR comes from a woman aged 70-85 years with acute or convalescent COVID-19. In DNA, the CDR3 is TGTGCCAGCAGTGAGTCCGGGACAGGGGTGAACACTGAAGCTTTCTTT. This sequence encodes CASSESGTGVNTEAFF.